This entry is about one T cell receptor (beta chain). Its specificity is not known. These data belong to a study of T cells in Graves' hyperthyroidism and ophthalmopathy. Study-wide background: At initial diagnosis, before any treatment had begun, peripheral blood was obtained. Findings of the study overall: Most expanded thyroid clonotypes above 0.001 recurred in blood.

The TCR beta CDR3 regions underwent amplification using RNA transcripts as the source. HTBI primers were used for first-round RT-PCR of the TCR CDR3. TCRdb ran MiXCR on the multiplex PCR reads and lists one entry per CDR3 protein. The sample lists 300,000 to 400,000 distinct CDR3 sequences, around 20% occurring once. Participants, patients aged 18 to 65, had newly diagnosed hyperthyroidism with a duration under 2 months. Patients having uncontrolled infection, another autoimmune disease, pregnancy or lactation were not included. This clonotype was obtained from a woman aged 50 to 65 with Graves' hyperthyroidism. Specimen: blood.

CDR3 region: CASSLEDRAKNIQYF. The CDR3 DNA follows: TGCGCCAGCAGCTTGGAGGACAGGGCCAAAAACATTCAGTACTTC. The V and J genes are TRBV5-1 and TRBJ2-4, with TRBD1 matching 7 bases. This CDR3 is 15 amino acids long. Germline CDR1 SGHRS, CDR2 YFSETQ. The V segment lost 0 bases and the J segment 1 base; nucleotides outside the gene matches: 1.